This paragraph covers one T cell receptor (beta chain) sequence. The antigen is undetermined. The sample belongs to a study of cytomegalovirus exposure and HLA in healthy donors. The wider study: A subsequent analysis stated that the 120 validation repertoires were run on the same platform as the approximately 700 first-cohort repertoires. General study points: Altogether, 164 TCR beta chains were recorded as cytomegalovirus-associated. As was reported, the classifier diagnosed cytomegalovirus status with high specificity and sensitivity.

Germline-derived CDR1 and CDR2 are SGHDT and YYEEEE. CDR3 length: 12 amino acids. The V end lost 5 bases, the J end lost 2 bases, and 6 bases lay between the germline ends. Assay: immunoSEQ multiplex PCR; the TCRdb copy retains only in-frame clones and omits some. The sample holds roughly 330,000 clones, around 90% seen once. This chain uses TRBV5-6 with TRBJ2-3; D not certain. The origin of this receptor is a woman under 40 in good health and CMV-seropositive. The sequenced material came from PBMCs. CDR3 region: CASRYATDTQYF. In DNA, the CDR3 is TGTGCCAGCAGGTATGCCACAGATACGCAGTATTTT.